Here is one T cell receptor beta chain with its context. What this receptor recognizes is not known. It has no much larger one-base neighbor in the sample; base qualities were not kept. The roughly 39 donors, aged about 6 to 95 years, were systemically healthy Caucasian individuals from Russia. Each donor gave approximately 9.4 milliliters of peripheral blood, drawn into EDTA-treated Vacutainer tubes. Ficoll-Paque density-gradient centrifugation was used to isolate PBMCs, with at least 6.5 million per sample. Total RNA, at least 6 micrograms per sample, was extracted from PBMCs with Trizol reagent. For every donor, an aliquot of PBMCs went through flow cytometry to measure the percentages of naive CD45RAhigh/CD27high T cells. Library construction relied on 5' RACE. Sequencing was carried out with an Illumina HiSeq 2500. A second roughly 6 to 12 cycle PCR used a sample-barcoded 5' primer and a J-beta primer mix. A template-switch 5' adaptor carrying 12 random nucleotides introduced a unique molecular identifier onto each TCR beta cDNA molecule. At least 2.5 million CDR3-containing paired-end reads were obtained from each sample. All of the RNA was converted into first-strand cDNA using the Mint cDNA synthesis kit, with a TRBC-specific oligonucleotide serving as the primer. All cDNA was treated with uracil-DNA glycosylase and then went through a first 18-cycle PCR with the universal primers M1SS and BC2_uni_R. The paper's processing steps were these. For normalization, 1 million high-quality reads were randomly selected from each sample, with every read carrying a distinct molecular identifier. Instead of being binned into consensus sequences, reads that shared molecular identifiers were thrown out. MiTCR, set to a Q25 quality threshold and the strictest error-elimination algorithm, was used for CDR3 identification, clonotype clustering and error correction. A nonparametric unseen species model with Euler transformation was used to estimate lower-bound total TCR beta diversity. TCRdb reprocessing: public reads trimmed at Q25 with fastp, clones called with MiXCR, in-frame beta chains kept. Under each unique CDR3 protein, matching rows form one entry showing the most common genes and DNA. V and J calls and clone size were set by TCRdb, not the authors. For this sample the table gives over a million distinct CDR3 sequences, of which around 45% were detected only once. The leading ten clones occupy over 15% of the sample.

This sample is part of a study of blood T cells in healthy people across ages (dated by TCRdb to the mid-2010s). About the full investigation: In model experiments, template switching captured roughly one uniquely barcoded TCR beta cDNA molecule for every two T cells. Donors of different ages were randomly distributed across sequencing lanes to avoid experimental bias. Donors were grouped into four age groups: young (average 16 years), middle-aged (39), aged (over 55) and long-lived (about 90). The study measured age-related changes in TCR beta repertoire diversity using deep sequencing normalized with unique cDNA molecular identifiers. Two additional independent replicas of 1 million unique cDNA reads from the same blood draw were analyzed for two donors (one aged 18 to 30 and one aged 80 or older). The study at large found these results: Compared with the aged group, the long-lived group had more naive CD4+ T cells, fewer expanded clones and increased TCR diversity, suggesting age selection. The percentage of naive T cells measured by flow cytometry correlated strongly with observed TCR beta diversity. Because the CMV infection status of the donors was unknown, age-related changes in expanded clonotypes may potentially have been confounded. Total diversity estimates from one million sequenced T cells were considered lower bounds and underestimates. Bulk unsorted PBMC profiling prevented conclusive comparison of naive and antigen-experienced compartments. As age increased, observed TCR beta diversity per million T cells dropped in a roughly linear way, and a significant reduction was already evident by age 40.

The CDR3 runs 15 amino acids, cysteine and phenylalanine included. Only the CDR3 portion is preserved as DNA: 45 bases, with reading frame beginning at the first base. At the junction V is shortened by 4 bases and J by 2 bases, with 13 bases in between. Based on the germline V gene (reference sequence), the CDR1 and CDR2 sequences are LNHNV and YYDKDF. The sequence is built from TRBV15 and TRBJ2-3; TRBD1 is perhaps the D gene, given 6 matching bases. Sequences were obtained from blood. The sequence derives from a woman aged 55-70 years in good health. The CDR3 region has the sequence CATSIDRWATDTQYF. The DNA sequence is TGTGCCACCAGCATCGACAGGTGGGCCACAGATACGCAGTATTTT.